These 20 T cell receptor beta chains were all obtained from the same sample, sequenced in a study of blood T cell repertoires in COVID-19. Repertoires were generated with immunoSEQ multiplex PCR, while TCRdb's copy carries only in-frame clones and drops some. This table has 85,000 to 100,000 clones, 75% to 85% appearing once. The material sequenced was peripheral blood. All receptors come from an older man with COVID-19, enrolled during active disease.

This chain joins TRBV7-2 and TRBJ2-7; weak D call: TRBD1 (6 bases). Germline CDR1 reads SGHTA; CDR2 reads FQGNSA. The CDR3 contains 14 residues. V lost 0 bases to trimming and J lost 6 bases, with 12 bases between them. CDR3 sequence (DNA): TGTGCCAGCAGCTTAGCGAGGGGGTCGGGCGAGCAGTACTTC. Encoded protein: CASSLARGSGEQYF.

V usage is TRBV30 and J usage is TRBJ2-7, with D possibly TRBD1 on 6 matching bases. Germline V CDR1 and CDR2: GTSNPN, SVGIG (reference sequence). Between the trimmed V and J ends, which lost 0 bases and 4 bases, there was a span of 13 bases. This CDR3 comprises 14 residues. Written as DNA, the CDR3 is TGTGCCTGGAGTGTACAGGGCCGATATTACGAGCAGTACTTC. Its protein product is CAWSVQGRYYEQYF. The full variable domain, completed using reference TRBV30 and TRBJ2-7, is SQTIHQWPATLVQPVGSPLSLECTVEGTSNPNLYWYRQAAGRGLQLLFYSVGIGQISSEVPQNLSASRPQDRQFILSSKKLLLSDSGFYLCAWSVQGRYYEQYFGPGTRLTVT.

CDR3 nucleotide sequence: TGTGCCAGCAGAAGAGGCGAGCAGTACTTC. Translation: CASRRGEQYF. This chain uses TRBV6-5 with TRBJ2-7; unclear D gene. The CDR3 is 10 amino acids. V was shortened by 6 bases and J by 6 bases, with 6 bases between the two germline ends. Germline CDR1 and CDR2: MNHEY and SVGAGI.

The CDR3 nucleotides read TGCGCCAGCAGCTTGGGGACACCAAACACCGGGGAGCTGTTTTTT. Protein: CASSLGTPNTGELFF. V is TRBV5-1 and J is TRBJ2-2; maybe TRBD1 (5 bases). V was clipped by 0 bases and J by 2 bases, with 8 bases between them. CDR1 is SGHRS and CDR2 is YFSETQ in the germline V gene. The CDR3 length is 15 residues.

This rearrangement joins TRBV10-2 to TRBJ2-1; 7 positions match TRBD2. Germline CDR1 is WSHSY and CDR2 is SAAADI. The CDR3 length is 15 residues. Trimming cost V 6 bases and J 0 bases; bases outside gene matches: 5. CDR3 loop: CASSKAGYSYNEQFF. The CDR3 bases are TGCGCCAGCAGCAAAGCGGGATACTCCTACAATGAGCAGTTCTTC.

The chain combines TRBV4-3 with TRBJ2-1; 11 bases line up with TRBD2. This CDR3 has 18 amino acids. V dropped 1 base and J dropped 7; count of bases not matched to a gene: 12. Germline lookup yields CDR1 LGHNA and CDR2 YSLEER. The CDR3, as DNA: TGCGCCAGCAGCCAAGGCATAGCGGGGGGGCTAGGTTCAAATGAGCAGTTCTTC. Amino acid sequence: CASSQGIAGGLGSNEQFF.

This chain connects TRBV21-1 to TRBJ1-1; the D call TRBD1 from the table was never checked on the DNA. TRBV21-1 is annotated as a pseudogene. The CDR3 contains 18 residues. In DNA, the CDR3 is TGTGCCAGCAGCAAAAGGAGGTGTCCAGGGGCTTGGAACACTGAAGCTTTCTTT. Translated: CASSKRRCPGAWNTEAFF.

The rearrangement uses TRBV5-4 and TRBJ2-7; D unresolved. The V and J ends lost 3 bases and 3 bases respectively, with 10 bases between them. The V gene's germline CDR1 is SGHNT and CDR2 YYREEE (reference sequence). CDR3 length equals 13 residues. CDR3 loop: CASSSSYSYEQYF. DNA for the CDR3: TGTGCCAGCAGCTCATCGTATAGCTACGAGCAGTACTTC.

The chain recombines TRBV21-1 with TRBJ1-1; the table gives TRBD1 as D, unverified against the DNA. TRBV21-1 is reported as a pseudogene. This CDR3 has 12 residues. CDR3 DNA sequence: TGTGCCAGCAGTCAGGGGGTCGCTGAAGCTTTCTTT. It specifies CASSQGVAEAFF.

The V gene is TRBV9, the J gene TRBJ1-3; D uncertain. This CDR3 contains 15 residues. The V and J ends lost 4 bases and 1 base respectively, with 12 bases between them. The V gene's germline CDR1 is SGDLS and CDR2 YYNGEE. CDR3 nucleotides: TGTGCCAGCAGCCGTCGAGAGGGTTCTGGAAACACCATATATTTT. Amino acid sequence: CASSRREGSGNTIYF.

The V gene is TRBV10-3, the J gene TRBJ1-2; D gene ambiguous. V lost 5 bases and J lost 2, with 12 bases in between. The germline V gene has CDR1 ENHRY and CDR2 SYGVKD. This CDR3 comprises 14 residues. The CDR3 nucleotides read TGTGCCATCAGTCGAGAGGGCGGCAACTATGGCTACACCTTC. Residues: CAISREGGNYGYTF.

V usage is TRBV6-5 and J usage is TRBJ1-2; the D gene is possibly TRBD1 (5 bases). CDR1 MNHEY and CDR2 SVGAGI come from the germline V gene. This CDR3 is 13 amino acids long. V lost 2 bases and J lost 8, with 12 bases in between. The DNA for the CDR3 is TGTGCCAGCAGTTACGGGCAGGGATTAGGCTACACCTTC. This codes for CASSYGQGLGYTF.

The gene calls are TRBV18 and TRBJ1-4, with 8 positions matching TRBD1. Germline V gene sequence: CDR1 KGHSH, CDR2 LQKENI. The CDR3 totals 14 residues. The V segment lost 3 bases and the J segment 5 bases; nucleotides outside the gene matches: 2. CDR3 region: CASSPGQENEKLFF. The CDR3, as DNA: TGTGCCAGCTCACCGGGACAGGAGAATGAAAAACTGTTTTTT.

The rearrangement links TRBV4-1 to TRBJ2-4; 8 nucleotides align to TRBD1. The CDR3 totals 15 residues. V dropped 1 base and J dropped 8; count of bases not matched to a gene: 7. In germline, CDR1 is MGHRA, CDR2 YSYEKL. As DNA, the CDR3 is TGCGCCAGCAGCCAAGGTGGACAGGGACTGGACATTCAGTACTTC. Encoded protein: CASSQGGQGLDIQYF.

The chain uses TRBV15 and TRBJ2-4; 9 bases are a match to TRBD2. CDR3 length: 15 residues. Germline V gene data show CDR1 as LNHNV and CDR2 as YYDKDF (reference sequence). V shed 9 bases and J 0 bases; nucleotides not matched to a gene: 6. The CDR3 spells CATGGGGLAKNIQYF. CDR3 nucleotides: TGTGCCACGGGCGGGGGGGGCCTAGCCAAAAACATTCAGTACTTC.

This chain uses TRBV12-5 with TRBJ1-1; the D is unclear. Germline loops: CDR1 LGHNT, CDR2 FRNRAP. Trimming shortened V by 2 bases and J by 0 bases, and 4 bases separated the two germline ends. The CDR3 consists of 13 residues. The CDR3 nucleotides are TGTGCTAGTGGTTTGTCGGTGAACACTGAAGCTTTCTTT. It codes for CASGLSVNTEAFF. Based on the CDR3 plus reference TRBV12-5 and TRBJ1-1, the full variable domain is DARVTQTPRHKVTEMGQEVTMRCQPILGHNTVFWYRQTMMQGLELLAYFRNRAPLDDSGMPKDRFSAEMPDATLATLKIQPSEPRDSAVYFCASGLSVNTEAFFGQGTRLTVV.

The gene calls are TRBV30 and TRBJ1-6, with D possibly matching TRBD1 (6 bases). The V and J ends lost 3 bases and 4 bases respectively, with 7 bases between them. Germline V gene sequence: CDR1 GTSNPN, CDR2 SVGIG (reference sequence). The CDR3 is 13 amino acids. The CDR3 here is CAWRGQYNSPLHF. The CDR3 DNA reads TGTGCCTGGAGAGGACAGTATAATTCACCCCTCCACTTT. The variable domain in full, completed from reference TRBV30 and TRBJ1-6, reads SQTIHQWPATLVQPVGSPLSLECTVEGTSNPNLYWYRQAAGRGLQLLFYSVGIGQISSEVPQNLSASRPQDRQFILSSKKLLLSDSGFYLCAWRGQYNSPLHFGNGTRLTVT.

This clone has a handful of counts. The chain couples TRBV7-9 to TRBJ2-7; the D gene is possibly TRBD2 (5 bases). This CDR3 contains 14 residues. The V gene lost 5 bases and the J gene lost 2 bases, with 13 bases spanning the gap. CDR1 and CDR2 from the germline V gene are SEHNR and FQNEAQ (reference sequence). The CDR3 region is CASSPTTNTYEQYF. The CDR3 DNA sequence: TGTGCCAGCAGCCCGACTACAAATACCTACGAGCAGTACTTC.

This clone was seen repeatedly, ten times or more. The chain combines TRBV27 with TRBJ2-3; weak D call: TRBD1 (5 bases). CDR1 and CDR2 (germline): MNHEY, SMNVEV (reference sequence). This CDR3 has 20 residues. Trimming left V 0 bases short and J 0 bases short, with 22 bases between. CDR3 region: CASSLSADTELRTSTDTQYF. In nucleotides, the CDR3 is TGTGCCAGCAGTTTATCGGCGGATACCGAGCTGCGGACAAGCACAGATACGCAGTATTTT.

The rearrangement joins TRBV28 to TRBJ1-2; tentatively, D is TRBD1 (5 bases). This CDR3 is 12 amino acids long. The germline V gene encodes CDR1 MDHEN and CDR2 SYDVKM. V was cut by 3 bases and J by 8 bases, with 10 bases left in between. In DNA, the CDR3 is TGTGCCAGCAGTTTGGGGGGATGGGGCTACACCTTC. Translated: CASSLGGWGYTF.